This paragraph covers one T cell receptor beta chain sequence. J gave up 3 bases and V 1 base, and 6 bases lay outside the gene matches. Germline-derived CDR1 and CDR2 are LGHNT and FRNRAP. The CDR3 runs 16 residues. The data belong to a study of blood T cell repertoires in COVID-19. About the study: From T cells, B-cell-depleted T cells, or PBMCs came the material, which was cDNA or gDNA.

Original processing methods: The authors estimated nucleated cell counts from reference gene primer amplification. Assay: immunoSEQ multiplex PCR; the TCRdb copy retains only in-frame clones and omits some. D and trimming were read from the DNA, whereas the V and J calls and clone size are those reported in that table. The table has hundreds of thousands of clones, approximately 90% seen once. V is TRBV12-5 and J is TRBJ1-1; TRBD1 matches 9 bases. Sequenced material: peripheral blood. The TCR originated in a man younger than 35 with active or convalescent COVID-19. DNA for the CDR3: TGTGCTAGTGGTTTGGGTATCCGGGACAGGGACACTGAAGCTTTCTTT. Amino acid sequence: CASGLGIRDRDTEAFF.